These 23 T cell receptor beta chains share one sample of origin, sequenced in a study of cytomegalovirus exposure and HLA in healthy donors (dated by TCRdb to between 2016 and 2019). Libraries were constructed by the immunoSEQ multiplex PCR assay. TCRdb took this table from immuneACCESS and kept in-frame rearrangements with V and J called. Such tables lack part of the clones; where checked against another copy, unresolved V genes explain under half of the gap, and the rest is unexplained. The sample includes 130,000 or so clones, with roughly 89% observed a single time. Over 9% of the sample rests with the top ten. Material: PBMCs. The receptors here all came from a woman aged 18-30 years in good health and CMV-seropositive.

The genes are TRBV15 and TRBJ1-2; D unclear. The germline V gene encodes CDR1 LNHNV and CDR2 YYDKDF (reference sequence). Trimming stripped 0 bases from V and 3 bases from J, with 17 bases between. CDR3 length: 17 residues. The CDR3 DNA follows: TGTGCCACCAGCAGAGATTACTTGAGGGAGTTGGACTATGGCTACACCTTC. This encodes CATSRDYLRELDYGYTF.

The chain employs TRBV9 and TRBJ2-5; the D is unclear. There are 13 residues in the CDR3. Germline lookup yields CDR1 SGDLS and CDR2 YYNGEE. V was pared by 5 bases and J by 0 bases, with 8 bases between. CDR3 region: CASSYSYQETQYF. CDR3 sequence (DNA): TGTGCCAGCAGTTATTCGTACCAAGAGACCCAGTACTTC.

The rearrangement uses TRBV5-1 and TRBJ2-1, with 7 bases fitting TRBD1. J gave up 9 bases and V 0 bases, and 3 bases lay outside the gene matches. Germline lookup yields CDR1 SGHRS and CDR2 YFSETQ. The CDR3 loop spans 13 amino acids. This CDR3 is CASSLGGTVEQFF. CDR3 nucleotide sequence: TGCGCCAGCAGCTTGGGGGGGACAGTTGAGCAGTTCTTC. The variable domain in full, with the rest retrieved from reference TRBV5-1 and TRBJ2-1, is KAGVTQTPRYLIKTRGQQVTLSCSPISGHRSVSWYQQTPGQGLQFLFEYFSETQRNKGNFPGRFSGRQFSNSRSEMNVSTLELGDSALYLCASSLGGTVEQFFGPGTRLTVL.

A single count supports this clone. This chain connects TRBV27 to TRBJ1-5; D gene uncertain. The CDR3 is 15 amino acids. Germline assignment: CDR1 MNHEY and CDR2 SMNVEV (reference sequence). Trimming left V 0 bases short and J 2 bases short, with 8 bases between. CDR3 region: CASSLSFRGNQPQHF. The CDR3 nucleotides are TGTGCCAGCAGTTTATCGTTTCGTGGCAATCAGCCCCAGCATTTT.

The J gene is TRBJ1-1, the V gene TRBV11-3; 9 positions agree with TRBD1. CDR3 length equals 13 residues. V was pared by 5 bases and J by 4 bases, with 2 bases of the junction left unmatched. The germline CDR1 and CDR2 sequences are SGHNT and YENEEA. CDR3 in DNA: TGTGCCAGCAGCAAGGACAGGGGCACTGAAGCTTTCTTT. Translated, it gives CASSKDRGTEAFF.

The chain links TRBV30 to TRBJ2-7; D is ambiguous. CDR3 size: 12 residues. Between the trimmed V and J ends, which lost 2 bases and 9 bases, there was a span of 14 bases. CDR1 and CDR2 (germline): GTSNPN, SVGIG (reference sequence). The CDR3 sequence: CAWSPSLPGQYF. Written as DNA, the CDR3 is TGTGCCTGGAGTCCGTCCTTACCCGGGCAGTACTTC.

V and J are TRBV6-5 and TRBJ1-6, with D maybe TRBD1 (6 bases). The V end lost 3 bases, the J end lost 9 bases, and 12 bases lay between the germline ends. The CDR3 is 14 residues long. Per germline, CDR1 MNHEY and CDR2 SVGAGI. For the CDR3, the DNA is TGTGCCAGCAGTTATTCAGGGGTTGGTTCACCCCTCCACTTT. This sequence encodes CASSYSGVGSPLHF.

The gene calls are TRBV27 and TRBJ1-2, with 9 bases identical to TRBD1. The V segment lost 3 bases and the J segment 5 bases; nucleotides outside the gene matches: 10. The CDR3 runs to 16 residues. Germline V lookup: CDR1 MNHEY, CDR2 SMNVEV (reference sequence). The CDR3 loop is CASSFTRTGVGYGYTF. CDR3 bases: TGTGCCAGCAGTTTCACCCGGACAGGGGTCGGGTATGGCTACACCTTC.

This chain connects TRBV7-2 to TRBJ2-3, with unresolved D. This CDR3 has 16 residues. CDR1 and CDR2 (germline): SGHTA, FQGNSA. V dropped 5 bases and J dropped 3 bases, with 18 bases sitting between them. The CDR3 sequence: CASSHRVPGRTDTQYF. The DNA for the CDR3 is TGTGCCAGCAGCCATCGGGTTCCGGGTAGGACAGATACGCAGTATTTT.

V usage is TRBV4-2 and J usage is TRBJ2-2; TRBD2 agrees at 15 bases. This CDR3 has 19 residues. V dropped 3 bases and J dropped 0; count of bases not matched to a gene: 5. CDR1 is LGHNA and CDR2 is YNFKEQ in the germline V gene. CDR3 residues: CASSQWTSGGASNTGELFF. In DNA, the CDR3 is TGTGCCAGCAGCCAGTGGACTAGCGGGGGGGCCTCGAACACCGGGGAGCTGTTTTTT.

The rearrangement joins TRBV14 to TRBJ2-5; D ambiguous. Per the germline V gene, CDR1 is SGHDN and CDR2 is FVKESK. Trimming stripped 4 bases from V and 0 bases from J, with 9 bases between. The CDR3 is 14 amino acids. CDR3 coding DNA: TGTGCCAGCAGCCCCGTAGAGTACCAAGAGACCCAGTACTTC. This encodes CASSPVEYQETQYF.

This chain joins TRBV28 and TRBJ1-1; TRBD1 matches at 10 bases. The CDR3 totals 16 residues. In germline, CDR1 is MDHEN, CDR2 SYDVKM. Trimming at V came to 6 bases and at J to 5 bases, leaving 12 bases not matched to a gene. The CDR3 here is CASSAGTGVWTTEAFF. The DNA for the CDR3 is TGTGCCAGCAGCGCCGGGACAGGGGTCTGGACTACTGAAGCTTTCTTT.

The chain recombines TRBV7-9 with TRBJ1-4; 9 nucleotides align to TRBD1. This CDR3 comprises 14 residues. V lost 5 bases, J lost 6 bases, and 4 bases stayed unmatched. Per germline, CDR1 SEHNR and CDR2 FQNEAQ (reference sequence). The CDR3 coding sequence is TGTGCCAGCAGCAGGGACAGGGTGGATGAAAAACTGTTTTTT. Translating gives CASSRDRVDEKLFF.

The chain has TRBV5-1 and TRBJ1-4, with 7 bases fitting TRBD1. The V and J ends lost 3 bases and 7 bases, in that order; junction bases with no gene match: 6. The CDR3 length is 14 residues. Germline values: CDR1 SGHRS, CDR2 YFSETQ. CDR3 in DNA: TGCGCCAGCAGCTGGGGACAGTCGGCTGAAAAACTGTTTTTT. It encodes CASSWGQSAEKLFF.

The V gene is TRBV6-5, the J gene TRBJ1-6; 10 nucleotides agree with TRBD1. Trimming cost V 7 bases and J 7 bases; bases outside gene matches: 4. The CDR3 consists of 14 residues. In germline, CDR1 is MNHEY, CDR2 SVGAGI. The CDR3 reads CASTGQGINSPLHF. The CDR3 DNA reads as TGTGCCAGCACGGGACAGGGGATAAATTCACCCCTCCACTTT.

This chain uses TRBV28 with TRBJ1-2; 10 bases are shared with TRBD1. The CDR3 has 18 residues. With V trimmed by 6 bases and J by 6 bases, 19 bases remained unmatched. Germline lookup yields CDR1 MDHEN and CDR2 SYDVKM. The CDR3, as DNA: TGTGCCAGCAGGGACGTAACGACTTACCGGGACAGGGGCCATGGCTACACCTTC. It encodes CASRDVTTYRDRGHGYTF.

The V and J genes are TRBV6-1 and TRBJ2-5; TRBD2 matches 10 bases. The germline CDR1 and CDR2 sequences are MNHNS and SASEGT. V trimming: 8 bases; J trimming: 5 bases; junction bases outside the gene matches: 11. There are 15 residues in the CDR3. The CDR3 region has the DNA TGTGCCAGCTCCCCGCTAGCGGGGGCCACGGAGACCCAGTACTTC. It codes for CASSPLAGATETQYF.

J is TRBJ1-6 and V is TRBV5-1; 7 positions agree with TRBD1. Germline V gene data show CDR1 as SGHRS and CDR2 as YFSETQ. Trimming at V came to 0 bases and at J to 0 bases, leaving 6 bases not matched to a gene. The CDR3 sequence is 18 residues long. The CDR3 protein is CASSLAGGQSSYNSPLHF. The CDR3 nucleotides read TGCGCCAGCAGCTTGGCCGGGGGACAGAGCTCCTATAATTCACCCCTCCACTTT. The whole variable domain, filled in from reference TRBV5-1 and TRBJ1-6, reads KAGVTQTPRYLIKTRGQQVTLSCSPISGHRSVSWYQQTPGQGLQFLFEYFSETQRNKGNFPGRFSGRQFSNSRSEMNVSTLELGDSALYLCASSLAGGQSSYNSPLHFGNGTRLTVT.

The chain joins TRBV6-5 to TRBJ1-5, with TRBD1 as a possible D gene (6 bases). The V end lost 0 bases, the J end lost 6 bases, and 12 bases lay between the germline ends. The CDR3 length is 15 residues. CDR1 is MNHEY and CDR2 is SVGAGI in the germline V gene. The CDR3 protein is CASSYSGGGGQPQHF. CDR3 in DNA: TGTGCCAGCAGTTACTCGGGCGGGGGCGGTCAGCCCCAGCATTTT.

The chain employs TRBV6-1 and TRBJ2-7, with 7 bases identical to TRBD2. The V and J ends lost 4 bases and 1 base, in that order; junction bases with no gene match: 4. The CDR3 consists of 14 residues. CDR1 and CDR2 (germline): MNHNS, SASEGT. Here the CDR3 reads CASSARRGSYEQYF. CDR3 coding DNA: TGTGCCAGCAGTGCTCGGCGGGGGTCCTACGAGCAGTACTTC.

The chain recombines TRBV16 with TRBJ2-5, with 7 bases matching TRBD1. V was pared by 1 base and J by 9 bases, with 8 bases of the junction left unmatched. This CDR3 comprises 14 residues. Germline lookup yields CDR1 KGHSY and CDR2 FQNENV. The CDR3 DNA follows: TGTGCCAGCAGCCAATACGTGTACGGGACAGCCCAGTACTTC. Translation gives CASSQYVYGTAQYF. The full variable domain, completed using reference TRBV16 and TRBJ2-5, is GEEVAQTPKHLVRGEGQKAKLYCAPIKGHSYVFWYQQVLKNEFKFLISFQNENVFDETGMPKERFSAKCLPNSPCSLEIQATKLEDSAVYFCASSQYVYGTAQYFGPGTRLLVL.

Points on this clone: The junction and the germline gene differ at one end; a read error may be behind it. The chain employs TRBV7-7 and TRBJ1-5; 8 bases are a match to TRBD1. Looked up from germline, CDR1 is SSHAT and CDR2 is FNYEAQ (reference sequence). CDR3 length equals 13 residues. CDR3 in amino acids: CASSLDRGQPQHF. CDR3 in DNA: TGTGCTAGCAGCTTAGACAGGGGTCAGCCCCAGCATTTT. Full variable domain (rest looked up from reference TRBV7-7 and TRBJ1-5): GAGVSQSPRYKVTKRGQDVTLRCDPISSHATLYWYQQALGQGPEFLTYFNYEAQPDKSGLPSDRFSAERPEGSISTLTIQRTEQRDSAMYRCASSLDRGQPQHFGDGTRLSIL.

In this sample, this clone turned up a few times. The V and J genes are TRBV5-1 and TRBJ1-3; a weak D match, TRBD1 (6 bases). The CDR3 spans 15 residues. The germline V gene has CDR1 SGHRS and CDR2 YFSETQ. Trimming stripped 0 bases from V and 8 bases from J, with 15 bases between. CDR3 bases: TGCGCCAGCAGCTTGGAAGCAGGGGAAGCAGACACCATATATTTT. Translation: CASSLEAGEADTIYF.